The 2 T cell receptor beta chains presented below share a single source sample, sequenced in a study of shared T cell receptors in the human thymus. Method: immunoSEQ multiplex PCR; TCRdb's copy keeps in-frame clones and lacks some. The data show some 700,000 clones, around 89% seen once. This sample also appeared in a second study, on human thymus T cells.

Material for sequencing was thymocytes. These receptors all come from a boy under two years old with a congenital heart defect.

This clone was detected only a few times. At one end the junction does not follow the germline gene, possibly because of a read error. V usage is TRBV5-8 and J usage is TRBJ2-7, with 7 nucleotides matching TRBD2. CDR1 and CDR2 (germline): SGHTS, YDEGEE. This CDR3 region has 11 residues. Here the CDR3 reads CASSWGGSFTF. The CDR3 DNA follows: TGTGCCAGCAGCTGGGGGGGTTCCTTCACCTTC.

The chain carries TRBV14 and TRBJ2-3; 9 bases agree with TRBD1. The germline V gene has CDR1 SGHDN and CDR2 FVKESK. This CDR3 comprises 18 residues. Trimming at V came to 0 bases and at J to 4 bases, leaving 11 bases not matched to a gene. The CDR3 nucleotides read TGTGCCAGCAGCCAAGATCCGCGGGACAGGGTTGGCCCAGATACGCAGTATTTT. Amino acid sequence: CASSQDPRDRVGPDTQYF.